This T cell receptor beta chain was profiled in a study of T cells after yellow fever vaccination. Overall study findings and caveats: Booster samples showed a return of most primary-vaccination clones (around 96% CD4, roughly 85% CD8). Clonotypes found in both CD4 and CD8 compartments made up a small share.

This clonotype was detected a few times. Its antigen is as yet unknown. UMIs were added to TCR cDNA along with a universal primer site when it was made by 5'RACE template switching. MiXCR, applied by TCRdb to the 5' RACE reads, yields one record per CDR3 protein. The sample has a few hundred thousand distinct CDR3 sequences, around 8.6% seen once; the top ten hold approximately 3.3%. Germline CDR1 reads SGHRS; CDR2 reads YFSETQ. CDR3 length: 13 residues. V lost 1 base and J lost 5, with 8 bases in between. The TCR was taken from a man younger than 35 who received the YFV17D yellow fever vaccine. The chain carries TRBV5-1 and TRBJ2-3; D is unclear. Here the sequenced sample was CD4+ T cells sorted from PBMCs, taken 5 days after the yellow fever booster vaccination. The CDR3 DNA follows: TGCGCCAGCAGCTTGAGCACGGGAGATACGCAGTATTTT. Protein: CASSLSTGDTQYF.